This T cell receptor (beta chain) was documented in a study of cytomegalovirus exposure and HLA in healthy donors. Worth noting for this clone: The antigen is not known.

It was with 60 Vbeta and 13 Jbeta primers that the PCR ran. Original processing methods: In a later analysis, approximately 73 million unique TCR beta chains included roughly 11 million shared by two or more donors. Only in-frame clones appear in the TCRdb table, and some are missing; sequencing was by immunoSEQ multiplex PCR. V, J and clone size are those of that table, while D and trimming were read from the DNA. The table lists about 150,000 clones, roughly three quarters of them singletons. The CDR3 runs to 13 residues. Trimming stripped 0 bases from V and 5 bases from J, with 7 bases between. The germline V gene has CDR1 SGHAT and CDR2 FQNNGV. Study-wide results and limits: The study put 150 or so TCR beta chains on its list as cytomegalovirus-associated.

Sequenced sample: PBMCs. The receptor's source is a woman in her 40s in good health and CMV-seronegative. The chain is built from TRBV11-2 and TRBJ1-1; the D is unclear. In DNA, the CDR3 is TGTGCCAGCAGCTTAGAAGCGCGGACTGAAGCTTTCTTT. Translation gives CASSLEARTEAFF. Full variable domain (outside the CDR3, taken from reference TRBV11-2 and TRBJ1-1): EAGVAQSPRYKIIEKRQSVAFWCNPISGHATLYWYQQILGQGPKLLIQFQNNGVVDDSQLPKDRFSAERLKGVDSTLKIQPAKLEDSAVYLCASSLEARTEAFFGQGTRLTVV.